These 2 T cell receptor beta chains share one sample of origin, sequenced in a study of CD8+CD57+ T cells in acquired aplastic anemia. Genomic DNA was employed as the template in profiling TCR beta VDJ and CDR3. TCRdb ran MiXCR on the reads and lists one entry per CDR3 protein. Of approximately 170,000 distinct CDR3 sequences in the sample, around half are singletons; the top ten hold roughly 3.5%. By flow cytometry, patients selected for sequencing had shown an expansion of CD8+CD57+ cells. Material for sequencing was sorted CD4+, CD8+, or CD8+CD57+ T cells (not recorded which) from PBMCs. These receptors were obtained from a human donor with aplastic anemia.

The V gene is TRBV24-1, the J gene TRBJ2-3; 14 bases agree with TRBD2. The CDR3 is 17 residues long. Trimming took 3 bases from V and 4 from J; bases not matched to a gene: 5. Germline assignment: CDR1 KGHDR and CDR2 SFDVKD. The CDR3: CATSDPGLAGGADTQYF. CDR3 DNA: TGTGCCACCAGTGATCCAGGACTAGCGGGGGGCGCAGATACGCAGTATTTT.

This clonotype occurred many times. The V gene is TRBV7-2, the J gene TRBJ2-5; D not resolved. Trimming took 3 bases from V and 9 from J, leaving 11 bases between them. Germline CDR1 SGHTA, CDR2 FQGNSA. This CDR3 spans 12 amino acids. The chain's CDR3 is CASSLNTVPQYF. The CDR3 DNA reads TGTGCCAGCAGCTTGAATACAGTTCCCCAGTACTTC.